This entry concerns a single T cell receptor (beta chain). This clonotype showed up many times. Its antigen is currently not known. Base qualities were left out, and no much larger clone turns up one base away. These data originate in a study of T cells in Graves' hyperthyroidism and ophthalmopathy (dated by TCRdb to the late 2010s). Regarding the study in general: Peripheral blood samples were taken at initial diagnosis, before any treatment was given. A discovery cohort of about 96 patients, 43 with Graves' ophthalmopathy and over 55 with stable Graves' hyperthyroidism, was used to find distinguishing TCR V-J signatures. Prospective prediction of ophthalmopathy was tested in an independent validation cohort of approximately 19 hyperthyroidism patients and roughly 16 patients who later progressed to ophthalmopathy. The 100 discovery patients were divided at random into training and test sets in a 7:3 ratio. In addition, the study compared T-cell repertoires in thyroid tissue and in blood from about 6 Graves' hyperthyroidism patients. After sampling, hyperthyroidism patients received methimazole starting at 30 mg daily, and ophthalmopathy patients received high-dose intravenous methylprednisolone. According to the paper, TCR Vbeta CDR3 sequencing was carried out on some 140 peripheral blood samples, which came from under 50 ophthalmopathy, around 74 hyperthyroidism and roughly 17 progressor patients. Findings and caveats that apply to the study as a whole: A model built on a 13 V-J signature distinguished ophthalmopathy from stable hyperthyroidism, reaching roughly 88% sensitivity and under 84% specificity in cross-validation and 80%/75% in testing. In validation, the model predicted progression to ophthalmopathy a median of about 6 months before onset, with roughly 70% sensitivity and roughly 77% specificity. Most expanded thyroid clonotypes (frequency above 0.001) were also detected in blood, a finding suggesting that blood repertoires may reflect thyroid immune responses. Sample size was not statistically predetermined, and blinding of investigators to group allocation was not performed.

The TCR beta CDR3 regions were amplified from RNA transcripts. The TCR CDR3 was subjected to a first round of RT-PCR using the HTBI primer set and the Qiagen OneStep RT-PCR kit. The libraries were constructed in a second round of multiplex PCR and then size-selected and purified. Sequencing of the libraries was done on an Illumina HiSeq2000 using paired-end 100 bp reads. As for the authors' bioinformatics: SOAPnuke was used to process the raw data, throwing out any read that contained adapters or uncalled bases, had a mean Phred below 15, or lacked an exact constant-primer or identifier match. High-quality paired reads were merged with COPE v1.2.5, and unique nucleotide sequences were defined as clonotypes. MiTCR v1.1 was used to align the clonotypes against IMGT TRBV, TRBD and TRBJ reference segments. The analysis was restricted to V-J combinations with a frequency above 0.0001, which together covered roughly 99% of the repertoires. A TCS score was defined as the ratio of F50 (clonal expansion) to E x V (chaos), with BLOSUM62-based TCRdist applied between CDR3 peptides within each V-J. Welch's t-statistics and random forest reduced roughly 500 V-J features to 10 to 15, which were used in a naive Bayes classifier (R e1071). TCRdb reran the public reads through fastp at Q25 and MiXCR, keeping productive beta chains. When rows share a CDR3 protein, they turn into one entry using the most common DNA and genes. These V and J calls are TCRdb output, not the study's own analysis. This sample has some 200,000 distinct CDR3 sequences in its table, and about a sixth of those were observed once. The leading ten clones occupy about 56% of the sample.

Including cysteine and phenylalanine, the CDR3 has 15 amino acids. CDR3 DNA is the only sequence kept; it has 45 bases, read in frame from the first base. V loses 4 bases, J loses 5 bases, and the germline ends lie 17 bases apart. Stable Graves' hyperthyroidism was defined as no progression to ophthalmopathy during 18 months of follow-up. Hyperthyroidism patients were newly diagnosed, with disease duration under 2 months, and aged 18 to 65 years. Patients with uncontrolled infections, other autoimmune diseases, pregnancy or lactation were excluded. Diagnoses relied on clinical symptoms, serum thyroxine and TRAb, thyroid ultrasound and orbital computed tomography. PBMCs were isolated from about 9 ml of fresh peripheral blood by Ficoll-Paque density gradient centrifugation. Total RNA was extracted using Trizol reagent, and RNA quality was assessed on an Agilent 2100 Bioanalyzer.

Material for sequencing was blood. The chain links TRBV12-3 or TRBV12-4 with TRBJ1-2; the D gene assignment is ambiguous. The receptor was derived from a woman aged 45-65 years with Graves' hyperthyroidism. The CDR3 is CASSSRQENLYGYTF. The nucleotide sequence reads as follows: TGTGCCAGCAGTTCCCGCCAGGAGAACCTATATGGCTACACCTTC.